Below, one T cell receptor (beta chain) is given with its context. Which antigen it targets is not known. Base qualities were left out, and no much larger clone turns up one base away. This sample was included in a study of cytotoxic CD8 clonotypes in ibrutinib-treated CLL (dated by TCRdb to about 2021). Regarding the study in general: The cohort included roughly 15 treatment-naive and fewer than 12 relapsed/refractory patients; about 17 were IGHV unmutated. Cryopreserved peripheral blood mononuclear cells were collected at three points: before therapy, at response, and at either sustained remission or disease progression. On average, each sample yielded around 230,000 productive templates and around 98,000 productive rearrangements. Every sample from remission and from progressive disease was obtained while the patients were still on ibrutinib. The response samples were drawn at a median of approximately twelve months into treatment, with a range of roughly 6 to 36 months. Of the 86 people in the trial, approximately 28 had longitudinal samples available. Responses were partial in around 24 patients and complete in 2; after median around 72 months follow-up, about 14 stayed in remission and approximately twelve progressed. Results the study describes overall, beyond this receptor: At ibrutinib response clonality went up, during sustained remission it held steady, and at progression it dropped back toward baseline. Public clonotypes were found to be uncommon and were observed to contract or remain stable during treatment; the increase in clonality was shown to reflect expansion of private clonotypes at ibrutinib response. Sampling times were not matched between sustained-remission and progressing patients, and lymph node repertoires were not studied. Baseline clonality exceeded that of age-matched healthy donors and correlated strongly with circulating CD8+ T-cell counts.

On a MiSeq, deep resolution sequencing aimed for a depth between 1 in 1 million and 1 in 200,000 T cells, with each clonotype covered approximately 9.8x on average. The immunoSEQ hsTCRB Kit was used to generate TCR beta libraries. In the paper's pipeline: The data were analyzed with ImmunoSEQ Analyzer and ImmunoSEQ Data Assistant, and V, D and J gene assignments followed IMGT definitions. Clonality, which ranges from 0 to 1, was calculated by subtracting the normalized Shannon entropy of productive rearrangement frequencies from one. Only overrepresented clonotypes making up at least 0.05% of the repertoire of each patient were included in the public clonotype analysis. About a dozen age-matched healthy donor repertoires from immuneACCESS served as clonality controls. The clones in this table, taken by TCRdb from immuneACCESS, are in-frame only. Not every clone is retained; where verified, under half of the shortfall comes from an unresolved V gene, and the cause of the rest is unknown. V and J calls and clone size are copied from that table; D and trimming were computed from the DNA. Recorded for this sample are 35,000 to 55,000 clones; around 70% of them occurred a single time. Of the sample, 10% to 15% is held by the ten largest clones.

The CDR3 holds 13 amino acids from the cysteine to the phenylalanine. Here the CDR3 DNA is all that survives: 39 bases in frame from base 1. V loses 0 bases of germline sequence and J loses 6 bases, and the interval between the two ends is 6 bases. Via the germline V gene (reference sequence), CDR1 is MNHEY and CDR2 SMNVEV. The time point label, as the study defines it: approximately 11 months on ibrutinib. Roughly 2.2 micrograms of genomic DNA were extracted from cryopreserved PBMCs for TCR beta library preparation. High-throughput TCR beta sequencing was performed on longitudinal blood samples from CLL patients receiving ibrutinib monotherapy. The patients took part in an open-label, single-center phase 2 trial of ibrutinib monotherapy.

Sequencing used PBMCs, obtained after 12 months of ibrutinib treatment. This receptor was taken from a human donor with chronic lymphocytic leukemia. The chain is assembled from TRBV27 and TRBJ1-5; the D gene cannot be resolved reliably. The base sequence is TGTGCCAGCAGTTTATCCTCTTCTCAGCCCCAGCATTTT. Its coded protein is CASSLSSSQPQHF.